The source of this TCR beta chain is a study of T cells after yellow fever vaccination. Study-wide results and limits: Post-booster samples contained most primary-vaccination clones (around 95% CD4, about 87% CD8). A faster peak, day 5 versus 15, was reached by the weaker secondary response.

Of note for this clonotype: Its cognate antigen is unknown.

The V and J ends lost 5 bases and 1 base respectively, with 8 bases between them. Per germline, CDR1 SSHAT and CDR2 FNYEAQ (reference sequence). The CDR3 totals 13 residues. Conversion of TCR transcripts into cDNA relied on 5'RACE template switching, which added a universal primer site and UMIs. TCRdb passed the 5' RACE reads through MiXCR, listing each CDR3 protein once. The sample lists 500,000 to 550,000 distinct CDR3 sequences; about a fifth were seen once. V gene TRBV7-7 combines with J gene TRBJ1-1; D unclear. This specimen consisted of PBMCs, obtained roughly 23 days after the first yellow fever vaccination. The sequence was collected from a man aged 18 to 35 who received the YFV17D yellow fever vaccine. CDR3 DNA: TGTGCCAGCAGCCGGCGACAGAACACTGAAGCTTTCTTT. This encodes CASSRRQNTEAFF.